Detailed here is one T cell receptor (beta chain). What this receptor recognizes is not known. The record has no base qualities; no much larger clone is one base away. This sample was taken from a study of blood T cell repertoires in COVID-19 (dated by TCRdb to 2020 to 2022). Concerning the study at large: Samples covering the acute and convalescent phases of COVID-19 were provided by collaborators in the United States, Italy and Spain. The prospective study material was composed of cDNA or gDNA derived from T cells, B-cell-depleted T cells, or PBMCs. Subjects who had been exposed to COVID-19, were actively infected with it, or had recovered from it provided the deeply sampled blood TCRbeta repertoires that made up the dataset. The repertoires were released in a freely available public database meant as a resource for research on the immune response to SARS-CoV-2. The samples were drawn from the first 160 participants of the ongoing ImmuneRACE study and from some 1,300 subjects provided by 6 global collaborators. The sample metadata nearly always contained a de-identified subject ID, COVID-19 status, age in years and sex. Where available, HLA class I and class II types were obtained from metadata supplied by the sample provider rather than from assay-based typing.

Spanning cysteine to phenylalanine, the CDR3 consists of 18 amino acids. This entry keeps only the CDR3 DNA: 54 bases, framed from base 1. V is cut by 8 bases and J by 2 bases, and the space between the germline ends is 26 bases. CDR1 and CDR2 were assigned from the germline V gene (reference sequence) as WNHNN and SYGVQD. Participants in the prospective study were aged 18 to 89 years, lived in about two dozen United States geographic areas, and enrolled through a virtual design. Cohort assignment in the prospective study relied on participant-reported clinical history from a screening survey and a study questionnaire. Exposed participants had been in contact with someone with a PCR-confirmed or clinician-diagnosed COVID-19 case within 2 weeks of study entry. In the prospective study, whole blood, serum and a nasopharyngeal or oropharyngeal swab were collected from each participant by mobile phlebotomists. Additional blood draws and questionnaires over an approximately two-month period could optionally be provided by prospective study participants. Before DNA extraction, prospective study blood samples were shipped either frozen or at room temperature.

Beyond this particular receptor, the publication reports: Clinical and demographic metadata were provided uncurated, with the amount varying by source and participant.

TCRbeta CDR3 regions were amplified from genomic DNA by means of the immunoSEQ Assay, a bias-controlled multiplex PCR. Processing in the source paper ran as follows. Nucleated cell counts per sample were estimated from amplification of reference gene primers within the assay. Sequence reads were collapsed and filtered to measure the absolute abundance of every unique TCRbeta CDR3 rearrangement. For each sample, productive Simpson clonality was calculated as the square root of Simpson's diversity index across productive rearrangements. TCRdb mirrors the immuneACCESS table, restricted to in-frame sequences. Some clones are absent from its copies; in checked studies, under half trace to an unresolved V gene, and the reason for the others is unknown. The V and J calls and clone size were taken over from that table, and D and trimming were inferred from the DNA. This sample has approximately 300,000 clones in its table, and roughly nine tenths of those were observed once. In total, the top ten clones hold 3.9% of the sample.

The chain links TRBV10-1 with TRBJ2-3; the D gene is perhaps TRBD2, from 6 matching bases. Sequencing was done on a sample of PBMCs or T cells enriched from blood (not recorded which). The receptor comes from a woman in her thirties who had been exposed to COVID-19. The CDR3 sequence is CASPAEGFKRVHTDTQYF. At the DNA level, the sequence is TGCGCCAGCCCGGCGGAGGGGTTTAAGCGGGTGCACACAGATACGCAGTATTTT.